This T cell receptor (beta chain) is drawn from a study of OX40 agonist ivuxolimab in advanced cancers. Points from the study as a whole: Among patients with partial responses at 0.1-3.0 mg/kg, clonal expansion was among the lowest.

Samples of blood were obtained at baseline, on cycle 4 day 1, and on cycle 7 day 1. Assay: immunoSEQ multiplex PCR; the TCRdb copy retains only in-frame clones and omits some. The sample records about 68,000 clones, about 84% being singletons. Germline V gene lookup returns CDR1 LNHNV and CDR2 YYDKDF (reference sequence). The V segment lost 0 bases and the J segment 2 bases; nucleotides outside the gene matches: 7. This CDR3 has 18 amino acids. As for this clone: Its antigen is currently unknown.

This chain links TRBV15 with TRBJ2-6; 7 bases agree with TRBD2. The receptor's source is an adult with an advanced solid tumor such as melanoma, head and neck, liver or kidney cancer. Material: CD4+ or CD8+ T cells sorted from blood, obtained in a trial of the OX40 agonist ivuxolimab. CDR3 region: CATSRDRTTSAGANVLTF. The CDR3 DNA is TGTGCCACCAGCAGAGATCGGACCACTAGCGCTGGGGCCAACGTCCTGACTTTC.